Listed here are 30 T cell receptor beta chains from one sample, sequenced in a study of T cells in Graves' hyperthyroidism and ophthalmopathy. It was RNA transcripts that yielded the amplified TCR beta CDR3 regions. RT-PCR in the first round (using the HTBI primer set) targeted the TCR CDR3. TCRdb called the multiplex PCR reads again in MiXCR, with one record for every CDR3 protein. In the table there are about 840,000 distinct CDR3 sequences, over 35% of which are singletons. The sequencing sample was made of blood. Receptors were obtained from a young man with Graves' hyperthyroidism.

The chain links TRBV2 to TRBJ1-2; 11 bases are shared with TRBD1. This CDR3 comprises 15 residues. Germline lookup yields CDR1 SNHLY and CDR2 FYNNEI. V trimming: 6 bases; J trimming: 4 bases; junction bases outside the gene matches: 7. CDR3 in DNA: TGTGCCAGCAGCCTCGGGACAGGGGGAACCTATGGCTACACCTTC. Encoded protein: CASSLGTGGTYGYTF.

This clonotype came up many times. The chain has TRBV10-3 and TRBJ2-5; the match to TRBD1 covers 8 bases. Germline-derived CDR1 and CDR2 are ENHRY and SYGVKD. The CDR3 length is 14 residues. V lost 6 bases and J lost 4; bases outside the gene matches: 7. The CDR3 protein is CAIRAATGGETQYF. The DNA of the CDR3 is TGTGCCATCAGAGCCGCCACAGGGGGAGAGACCCAGTACTTC.

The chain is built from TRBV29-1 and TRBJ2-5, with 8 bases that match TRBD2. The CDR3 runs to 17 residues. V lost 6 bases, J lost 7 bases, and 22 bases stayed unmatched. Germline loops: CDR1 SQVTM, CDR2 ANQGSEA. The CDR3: CSVEGLGREGRWVTQYF. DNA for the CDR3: TGCAGCGTCGAGGGCCTGGGACGGGAGGGCCGATGGGTGACCCAGTACTTC.

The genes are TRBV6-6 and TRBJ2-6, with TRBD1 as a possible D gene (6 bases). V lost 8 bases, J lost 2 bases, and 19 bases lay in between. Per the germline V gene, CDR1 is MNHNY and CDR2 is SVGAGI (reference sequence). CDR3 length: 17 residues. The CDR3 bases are TGTGCCAGCTTTCCGACGACAGGCGCCCCTGGGGCCAACGTCCTGACTTTC. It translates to CASFPTTGAPGANVLTF.

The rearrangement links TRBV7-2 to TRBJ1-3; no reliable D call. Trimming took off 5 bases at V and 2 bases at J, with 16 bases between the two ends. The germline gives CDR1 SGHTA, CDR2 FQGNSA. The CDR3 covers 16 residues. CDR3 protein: CASSQSPGNAGNTIYF. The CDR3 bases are TGTGCCAGCAGCCAGTCCCCGGGGAACGCTGGAAACACCATATATTTT.

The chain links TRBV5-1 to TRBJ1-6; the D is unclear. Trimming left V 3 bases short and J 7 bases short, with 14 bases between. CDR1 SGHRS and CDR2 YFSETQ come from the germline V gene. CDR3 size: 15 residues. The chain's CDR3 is CASSSPGATNSPLHF. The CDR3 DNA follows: TGCGCCAGCAGCTCTCCGGGAGCAACAAATTCACCCCTCCACTTT.

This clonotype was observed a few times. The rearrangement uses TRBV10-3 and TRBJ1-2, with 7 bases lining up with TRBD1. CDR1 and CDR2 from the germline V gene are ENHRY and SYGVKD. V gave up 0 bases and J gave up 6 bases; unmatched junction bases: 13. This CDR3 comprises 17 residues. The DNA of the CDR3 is TGTGCCATCAGTGAGTCGGGGCAGGGGGTGTCAGAGGATGGCTACACCTTC. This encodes CAISESGQGVSEDGYTF.

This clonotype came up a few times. DNA for the CDR3: TGCGCCAGCAGCCAACACCAGGGTGCGAAAAAACTGTTTTTT. Its translation: CASSQHQGAKKLFF. The chain links TRBV4-1 to TRBJ1-4, with a possible D match to TRBD1 (5 bases). V was clipped by 2 bases and J by 9 bases, with 13 bases between them. CDR1 MGHRA and CDR2 YSYEKL come from the germline V gene. The length of the CDR3 is 14 residues.

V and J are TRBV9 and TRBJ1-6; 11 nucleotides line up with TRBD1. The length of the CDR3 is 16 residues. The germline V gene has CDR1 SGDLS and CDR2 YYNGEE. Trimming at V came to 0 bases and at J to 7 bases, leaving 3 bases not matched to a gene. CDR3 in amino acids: CASSVGTGGGNSPLHF. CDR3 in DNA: TGTGCCAGCAGCGTAGGGACAGGGGGCGGGAATTCACCCCTCCACTTT.

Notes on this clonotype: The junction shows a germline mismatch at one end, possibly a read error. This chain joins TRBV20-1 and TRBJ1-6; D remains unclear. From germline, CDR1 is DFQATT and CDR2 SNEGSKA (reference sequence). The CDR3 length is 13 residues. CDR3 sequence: CSATLTANSPLHF. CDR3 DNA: TGCAGTGCTACCCTGACGGCGAATTCACCCCTTCACTTT.

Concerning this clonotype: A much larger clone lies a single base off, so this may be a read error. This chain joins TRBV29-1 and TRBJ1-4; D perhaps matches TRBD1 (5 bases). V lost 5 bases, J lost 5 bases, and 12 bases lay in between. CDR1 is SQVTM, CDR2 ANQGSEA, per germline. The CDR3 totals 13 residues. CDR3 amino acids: CSVSGGMNEKLFF. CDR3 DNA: TGCAGCGTTTCGGGGGGGATGAATGAAAAACTGTTTTTT.

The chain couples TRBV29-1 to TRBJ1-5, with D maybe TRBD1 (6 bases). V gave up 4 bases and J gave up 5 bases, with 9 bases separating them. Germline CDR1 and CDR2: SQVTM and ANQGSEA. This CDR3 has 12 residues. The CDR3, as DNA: TGCAGCGTTGCGAAGGGGGATCAGCCCCAGCATTTT. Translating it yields CSVAKGDQPQHF.

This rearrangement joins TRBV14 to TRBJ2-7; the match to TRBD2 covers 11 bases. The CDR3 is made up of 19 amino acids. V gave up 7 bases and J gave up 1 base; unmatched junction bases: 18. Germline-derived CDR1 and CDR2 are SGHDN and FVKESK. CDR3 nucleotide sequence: TGTGCCAGCACCGCCAAGATGACTAGCGGGGAGAGAAGGTCCTACGAGCAGTACTTC. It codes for CASTAKMTSGERRSYEQYF.

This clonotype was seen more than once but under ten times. The CDR3 DNA follows: TGTGCCAGCAGGGGGACGGAGACCCAGTACTTC. Translated: CASRGTETQYF. V and J are TRBV2 and TRBJ2-5; D could derive from TRBD1 or TRBD2 (5 bases each). This CDR3 has 11 amino acids. V lost 6 bases and J 5 bases, leaving 7 bases between the germline ends. CDR1 is SNHLY, CDR2 FYNNEI, per germline. Looking up the rest from reference TRBV2 and TRBJ2-5 gives the full variable domain: EPEVTQTPSHQVTQMGQEVILRCVPISNHLYFYWYRQILGQKVEFLVSFYNNEISEKSEIFDDQFSVERPDGSNFTLKIRSTKLEDSAMYFCASRGTETQYFGPGTRLLVL.

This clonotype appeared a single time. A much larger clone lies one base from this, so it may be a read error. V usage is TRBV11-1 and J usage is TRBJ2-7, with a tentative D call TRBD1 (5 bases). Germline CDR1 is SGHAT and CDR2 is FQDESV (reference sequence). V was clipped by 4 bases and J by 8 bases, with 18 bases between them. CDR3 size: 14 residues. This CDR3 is CASSSSGHADKQYF. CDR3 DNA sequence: TGTGCCAGCAGCTCCTCCGGGCACGCGGACAAGCAGTACTTC. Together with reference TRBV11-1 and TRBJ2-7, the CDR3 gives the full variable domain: EAEVAQSPRYKITEKSQAVAFWCDPISGHATLYWYRQILGQGPELLVQFQDESVVDDSQLPKDRFSAERLKGVDSTLKIQPAELGDSAMYLCASSSSGHADKQYFGPGTRLTVT.

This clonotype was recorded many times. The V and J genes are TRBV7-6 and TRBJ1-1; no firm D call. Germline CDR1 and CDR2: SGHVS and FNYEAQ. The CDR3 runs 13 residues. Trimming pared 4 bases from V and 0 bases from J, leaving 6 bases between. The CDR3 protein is CASSSDMNTEAFF. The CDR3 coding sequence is TGTGCCAGCAGCTCCGATATGAACACTGAAGCTTTCTTT.

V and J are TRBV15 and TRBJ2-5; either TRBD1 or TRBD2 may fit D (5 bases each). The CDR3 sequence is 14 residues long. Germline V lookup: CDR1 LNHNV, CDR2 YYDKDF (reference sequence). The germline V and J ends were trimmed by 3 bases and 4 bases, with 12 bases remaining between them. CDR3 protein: CATSSLSGGETQYF. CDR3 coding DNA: TGTGCCACCAGCAGTTTAAGTGGGGGAGAGACCCAGTACTTC.

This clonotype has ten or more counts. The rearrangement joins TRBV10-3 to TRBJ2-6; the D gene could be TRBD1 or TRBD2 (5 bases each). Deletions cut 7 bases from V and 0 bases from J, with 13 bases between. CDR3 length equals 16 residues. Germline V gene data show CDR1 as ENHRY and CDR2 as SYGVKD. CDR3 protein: CAITPGRDSGANVLTF. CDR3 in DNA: TGTGCCATCACGCCGGGACGTGACTCTGGGGCCAACGTCCTGACTTTC.

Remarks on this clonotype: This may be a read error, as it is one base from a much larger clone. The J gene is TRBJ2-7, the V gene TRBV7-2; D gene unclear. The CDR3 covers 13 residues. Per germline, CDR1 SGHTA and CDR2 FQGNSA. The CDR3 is CASSLMASYEQHF. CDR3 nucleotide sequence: TGTGCCAGCAGCTTAATGGCTTCCTACGAGCAGCACTTC.

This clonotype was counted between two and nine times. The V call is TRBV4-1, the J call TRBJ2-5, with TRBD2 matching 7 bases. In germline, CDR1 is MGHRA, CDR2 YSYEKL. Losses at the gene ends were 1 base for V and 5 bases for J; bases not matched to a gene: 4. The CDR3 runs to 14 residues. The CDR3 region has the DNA TGCGCCAGCAGCCAAGTTGCGGGGGAGGAGACCCAGTACTTC. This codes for CASSQVAGEETQYF.

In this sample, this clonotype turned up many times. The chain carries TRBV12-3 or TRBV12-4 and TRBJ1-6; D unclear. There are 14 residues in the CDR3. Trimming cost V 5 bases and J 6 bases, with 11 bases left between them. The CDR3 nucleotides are TGTGCCAGCAGTGTCACTCCCGGTAATTCACCCCTCCACTTT. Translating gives CASSVTPGNSPLHF.

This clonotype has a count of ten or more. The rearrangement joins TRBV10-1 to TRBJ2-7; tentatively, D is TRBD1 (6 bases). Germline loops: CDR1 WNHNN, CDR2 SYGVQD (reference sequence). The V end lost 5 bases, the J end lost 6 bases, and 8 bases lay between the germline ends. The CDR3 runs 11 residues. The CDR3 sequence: CASSQGLEQYF. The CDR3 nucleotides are TGCGCCAGCAGTCAGGGGCTCGAGCAGTACTTC.

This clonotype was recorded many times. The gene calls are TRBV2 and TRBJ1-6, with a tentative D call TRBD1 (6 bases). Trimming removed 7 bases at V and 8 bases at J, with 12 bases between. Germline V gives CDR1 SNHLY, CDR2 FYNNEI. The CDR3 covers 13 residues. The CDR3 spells CASKGGGDSPLHF. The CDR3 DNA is TGTGCCAGCAAAGGGGGTGGGGATTCACCCCTCCACTTT.

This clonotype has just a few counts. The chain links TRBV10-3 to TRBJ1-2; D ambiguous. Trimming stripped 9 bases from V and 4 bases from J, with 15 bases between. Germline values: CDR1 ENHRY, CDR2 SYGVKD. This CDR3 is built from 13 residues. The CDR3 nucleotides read TGTGCCATAGGAGAAGGCAGTCCCTATGGCTACACCTTC. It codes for CAIGEGSPYGYTF.

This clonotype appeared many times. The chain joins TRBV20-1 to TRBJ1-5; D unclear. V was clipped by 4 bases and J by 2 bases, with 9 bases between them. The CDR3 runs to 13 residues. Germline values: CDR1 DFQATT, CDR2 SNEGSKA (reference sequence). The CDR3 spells CSATGDGNQPQHF. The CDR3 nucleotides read TGCAGTGCTACCGGGGATGGCAATCAGCCCCAGCATTTT.

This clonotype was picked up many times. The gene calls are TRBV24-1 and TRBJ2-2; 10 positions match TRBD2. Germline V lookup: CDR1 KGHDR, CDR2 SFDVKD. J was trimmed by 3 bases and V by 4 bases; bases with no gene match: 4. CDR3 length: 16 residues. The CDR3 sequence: CATSEQGLADTGELFF. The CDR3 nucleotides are TGTGCCACCAGTGAACAAGGACTAGCGGACACCGGGGAGCTGTTTTTT.

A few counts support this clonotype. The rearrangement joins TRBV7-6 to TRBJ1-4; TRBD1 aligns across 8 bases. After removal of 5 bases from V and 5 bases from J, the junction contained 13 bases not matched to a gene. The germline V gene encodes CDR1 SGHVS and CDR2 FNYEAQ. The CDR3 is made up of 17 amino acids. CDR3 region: CASSTGLPGQENEKLFF. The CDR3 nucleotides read TGTGCCAGCAGCACGGGACTGCCGGGACAGGAGAATGAAAAACTGTTTTTT.

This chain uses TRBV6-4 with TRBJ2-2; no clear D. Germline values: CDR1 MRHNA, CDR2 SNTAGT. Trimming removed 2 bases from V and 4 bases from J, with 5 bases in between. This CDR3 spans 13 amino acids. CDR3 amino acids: CASSDRSTGELFF. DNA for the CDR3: TGTGCCAGCAGTGACAGAAGCACCGGGGAGCTGTTTTTT.

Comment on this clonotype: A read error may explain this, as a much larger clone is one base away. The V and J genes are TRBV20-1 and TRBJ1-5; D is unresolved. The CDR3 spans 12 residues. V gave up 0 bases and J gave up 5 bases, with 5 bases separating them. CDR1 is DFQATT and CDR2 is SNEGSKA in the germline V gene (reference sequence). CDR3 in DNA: TGCAGTGCTAGAGACCAGGATCAGCCCCAGCATTTT. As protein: CSARDQDQPQHF.

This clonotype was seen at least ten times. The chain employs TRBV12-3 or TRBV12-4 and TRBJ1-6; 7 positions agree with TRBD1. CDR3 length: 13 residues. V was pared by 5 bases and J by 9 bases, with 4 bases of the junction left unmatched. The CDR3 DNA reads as TGTGCCAGCAGTGAGACAGGGTTTTCACCCCTCCACTTT. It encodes CASSETGFSPLHF.